The present entry profiles one T cell receptor (beta chain) with its context. The specificity of this receptor is unknown. Base qualities are not provided; no much larger clone lies one nucleotide away. The CDR3 covers 14 residues, taking in both the cysteine and the phenylalanine. Only CDR3 DNA remains: 42 bases, in frame from the first base. Based on the germline V gene, the CDR1 and CDR2 sequences are SQVTM and ANQGSEA. At the junction V is shortened by 4 bases and J by 6 bases; bases outside the gene matches: 11. Peripheral blood CD8+ and CD4+ T cells from healthy donors, Susac syndrome patients and multiple sclerosis patients were profiled by high-throughput TCR beta sequencing. Susac syndrome patients met recently defined diagnostic criteria for definite or probable disease. CD8+ TEMRA cells were enriched by FACS, while bulk CD8+ and CD4+ T cells were purified by magnetic negative isolation. Blood was collected in EDTA tubes and processed within 24 hours, with PBMCs isolated through density gradient centrifugation. PBMCs intended for TCR sequencing were cryopreserved in liquid nitrogen and were subsequently thawed in a 37 degrees C water bath. Purity of sorted or isolated CD4+, CD8+ and CD8+ TEMRA cells was at least 90%.

RNA was extracted using the RNeasy kit, and about 0.5 to 1 ug of the RNA was reverse transcribed with random hexamers. TCR beta CDR3 regions were amplified with the immunoSEQ multiplex PCR assay covering 54 Vbeta and 13 Jbeta segments. PCR amplification bias was corrected by using a synthetic template baseline for primer optimization and computational correction. Under the source paper's analysis protocol: Reads were annotated to V, D and J genes per IMGT and analyzed with immunoSEQ Analyzer, keeping only productive sequences. Clonality was computed as one minus Shannon entropy normalized by log2 of the number of productive unique sequences. For each patient and control, public and private clones were evaluated within the 100 most prevalent clones. A clone was defined as Susac-specific if it was absent from the healthy and MS cohorts, from 950 to 1,300 published viral clones and from other ImmuneACCESS disease sequences. TCRdb's own reprocessing of the public reads used fastp at Q25 and MiXCR and kept productive beta chains. Identical CDR3 proteins give one entry, which carries the most common genes and DNA. The V and J calls shown here were made by TCRdb, not taken from the authors' results. The sample table holds roughly 190,000 distinct CDR3 sequences, of which over 75% were seen once. The ten largest clones take up 0.087% of the sample.

This specimen belongs to a study of CD8 T cells in Susac syndrome (dated by TCRdb to the late 2010s). In terms of the full investigation: Of the Susac syndrome patients who were sequenced, about eight were in clinical remission while five or six had clinically active disease. Susac syndrome patients were therapy-naive, on corticosteroids (some also receiving IVIg), or on IVIg alone at blood withdrawal. Whether CD8+ T cell activation and differentiation in Susac syndrome was antigen driven was tested using repertoire sequencing. The paper's findings and limits, for the study overall: In the CD4+ T cell repertoire of Susac syndrome patients, clonal expansion was not detected. The study acknowledged that relatively few individuals were included in the TCR sequencing and HLA analysis.

The chain couples TRBV29-1 to TRBJ2-7; TRBD1 agrees with 8 junctional bases. The sequence was collected from a human donor with Susac syndrome. The sample comprised CD4+ T cells from PBMCs. The sequenced DNA is TGCAGCGTTGGACCCGTTCAGGGGGCGGGCGAGCAGTACTTC. This sequence encodes CSVGPVQGAGEQYF.